The next 27 T cell receptor beta chains were all read from a single sample in a study of T cells in Graves' hyperthyroidism and ophthalmopathy (dated 2019 in TCRdb). Library preparation employed multiplex PCR. Instrument used: Illumina HiSeq 2000. TCR beta CDR3 regions were amplified from RNA transcripts. For the first round of RT-PCR on the TCR CDR3, the HTBI primer set was used together with the Qiagen OneStep RT-PCR kit. Starting from the raw public reads, TCRdb applied fastp trimming at Q25, assembled clones with MiXCR and retained in-frame beta chains. Every distinct CDR3 protein forms one entry, paired with its most common genes and DNA. The sample profile shows about 560,000 distinct CDR3 sequences; around 15% of them were found once. The ten biggest clones cover about 20% of the sample. Sequencing was done on a sample of blood. Receptors were obtained from a woman under 30 with Graves' hyperthyroidism.

V and J are TRBV6-1 and TRBJ2-7, with D perhaps matching TRBD2 (6 bases). Trimming removed 0 bases at V and 3 bases at J, with 12 bases between. This CDR3 is built from 15 residues. CDR1 is MNHNS and CDR2 is SASEGT in the germline V gene. The CDR3 DNA is TGTGCCAGCAGTGAAGCGTCGGGAGTCGGCTACGAGCAGTACTTC. The encoded protein is CASSEASGVGYEQYF.

Notes on this clonotype: It may be a read error: a sequence one base away is much more abundant. CDR3 in amino acids: CASSRDVTGTDAQYF. DNA of the CDR3: TGTGCCAGCAGCCGAGACGTGACAGGCACCGATGCGCAGTATTTT. The chain employs TRBV7-9 and TRBJ2-3; D possibly corresponds to TRBD1 (6 bases). Looked up from germline, CDR1 is SEHNR and CDR2 is FQNEAQ (reference sequence). V was trimmed by 5 bases and J by 10 bases, leaving 22 bases between them. The CDR3 covers 15 residues.

The rearrangement joins TRBV18 to TRBJ1-5, with a tentative D call TRBD1 (6 bases). The CDR3 length is 15 residues. Germline V gives CDR1 KGHSH, CDR2 LQKENI. Trimming left V 6 bases short and J 6 bases short, with 18 bases between. Here the CDR3 reads CASSLTGGQAQPQHF. The CDR3 DNA sequence: TGTGCCAGCTCGCTGACGGGGGGGCAAGCTCAGCCCCAGCATTTT.

Many counts were recorded for this clonotype. This chain links TRBV20-1 with TRBJ1-5; weak D call: TRBD1 (5 bases). Germline CDR1 and CDR2: DFQATT and SNEGSKA (reference sequence). V dropped 3 bases and J dropped 6 bases, with 12 bases sitting between them. CDR3 length: 13 residues. The CDR3 DNA is TGCAGTGCTAGCCGGGGGGTTACTCAGCCCCAGCATTTT. It yields the protein CSASRGVTQPQHF.

This chain uses TRBV7-9 with TRBJ2-5, with 7 bases that match TRBD1. CDR3 length: 13 residues. The V segment lost 11 bases and the J segment 5 bases; nucleotides outside the gene matches: 11. Germline V gives CDR1 SEHNR, CDR2 FQNEAQ (reference sequence). DNA of the CDR3: TGTGCCGCCCTGACGGACAGGTCGGAGACCCAGTACTTC. This translates into CAALTDRSETQYF.

This clonotype was observed many times. The rearrangement uses TRBV15 and TRBJ1-1; D gene unclear. Trimming shortened V by 1 base and J by 1 base, and 10 bases separated the two germline ends. The CDR3 is 15 amino acids. The V gene's germline CDR1 is LNHNV and CDR2 YYDKDF (reference sequence). The CDR3 DNA follows: TGTGCCACCAGCAGAGGAAGGATGCCGAACACTGAAGCTTTCTTT. As protein: CATSRGRMPNTEAFF.

The chain has TRBV3-1 and TRBJ2-5, with 10 nucleotides matching TRBD2. CDR3 size: 16 residues. Germline assignment: CDR1 LGHDT and CDR2 YNNKEL (reference sequence). The J segment lost 5 bases and the V segment lost 0 bases, leaving 6 bases of the junction unmatched. CDR3 bases: TGTGCCAGCAGCCAAGATCAGCTAGCGGGGGTGGAGACCCAGTACTTC. Translation gives CASSQDQLAGVETQYF.

This clonotype was counted only a few times. V is TRBV5-1 and J is TRBJ1-2; maybe TRBD1 (5 bases). Germline loops: CDR1 SGHRS, CDR2 YFSETQ. The CDR3 is 14 residues long. Between the trimmed V and J ends, which lost 1 base and 2 bases, there was a span of 9 bases. This CDR3 reads CASSLPGMNYGYTF. The CDR3 DNA reads as TGCGCCAGCAGCTTGCCAGGGATGAACTATGGCTACACCTTC.

V is TRBV9 and J is TRBJ2-2, with a possible D match to TRBD1 (8 bases). Per the germline V gene, CDR1 is SGDLS and CDR2 is YYNGEE. The CDR3 sequence is 18 residues long. V shed 3 bases and J shed 3 bases, with 21 bases lying between them. This chain's CDR3 is CASSGGRRTGRDTGELFF. CDR3 coding DNA: TGTGCCAGCAGCGGGGGTAGGAGGACAGGGAGGGACACCGGGGAGCTGTTTTTT. Looking up the rest from reference TRBV9 and TRBJ2-2 gives the full variable domain: DSGVTQTPKHLITATGQRVTLRCSPRSGDLSVYWYQQSLDQGLQFLIQYYNGEERAKGNILERFSAQQFPDLHSELNLSSLELGDSALYFCASSGGRRTGRDTGELFFGEGSRLTVL.

The chain recombines TRBV4-1 with TRBJ1-5; the D gene is possibly TRBD1 (6 bases). V was trimmed by 0 bases and J by 6 bases, leaving 15 bases between them. The CDR3 has 16 amino acids. Germline lookup yields CDR1 MGHRA and CDR2 YSYEKL. Written as DNA, the CDR3 is TGCGCCAGCAGCCAAGACCCCTACAGGGTGGGTCAGCCCCAGCATTTT. Protein: CASSQDPYRVGQPQHF.

There are many counts of this clonotype. The chain joins TRBV20-1 to TRBJ1-1; D is unresolved. The germline V and J ends were trimmed by 1 base and 1 base, with 7 bases remaining between them. Germline V CDR1 and CDR2: DFQATT, SNEGSKA (reference sequence). This CDR3 contains 13 residues. DNA of the CDR3: TGCAGTGCTAGAGGGACTAGGAACACTGAAGCTTTCTTT. Protein product: CSARGTRNTEAFF.

This clonotype was found a few times. The rearrangement uses TRBV28 and TRBJ2-5, with unresolved D. Trimming took off 7 bases at V and 3 bases at J, with 12 bases between the two ends. This CDR3 comprises 13 residues. Germline CDR1 and CDR2: MDHEN and SYDVKM. CDR3 nucleotide sequence: TGTGCCAGCACCCGCTACCGAGAAGAGACCCAGTACTTC. This sequence encodes CASTRYREETQYF.

CDR3: CACREGGTEAFF. The CDR3 DNA is TGTGCCTGCCGGGAGGGGGGCACTGAAGCTTTCTTT. The chain couples TRBV6-1 to TRBJ1-1, with D maybe TRBD1 (6 bases). The CDR3 has 12 residues. Germline CDR1 reads MNHNS; CDR2 reads SASEGT. The V and J ends lost 11 bases and 4 bases respectively, with 14 bases between them.

This clonotype was recorded a few times. The rearrangement uses TRBV29-1 and TRBJ2-5, with TRBD2 identical over 14 bases. Germline V gives CDR1 SQVTM, CDR2 ANQGSEA. V lost 0 bases to trimming and J lost 2 bases; unmatched junction nucleotides: 5. The CDR3 runs 17 residues. The CDR3: CSVEEGLAGDSQETQYF. For the CDR3, the DNA is TGCAGCGTTGAAGAGGGACTAGCGGGGGACTCGCAAGAGACCCAGTACTTC.

At least ten counts were recorded for this clonotype. V usage is TRBV4-2 and J usage is TRBJ2-7, with D perhaps TRBD1 or TRBD2 (5 bases each). This CDR3 has 15 residues. Per germline, CDR1 LGHNA and CDR2 YNFKEQ. V was trimmed by 1 base and J by 0 bases, leaving 10 bases between them. The CDR3 region has the DNA TGTGCCAGCAGCCAAGCGGCAGGGAGCTCCTACGAGCAGTACTTC. Protein: CASSQAAGSSYEQYF.

This clonotype was detected many times. The J gene is TRBJ2-3, the V gene TRBV18; 10 bases align to TRBD2. CDR3 length: 16 amino acids. Trimming at V came to 2 bases and at J to 0 bases, leaving 2 bases not matched to a gene. Germline CDR1 and CDR2: KGHSH and LQKENI. This CDR3 reads CASSPIAGGSTDTQYF. As DNA, the CDR3 is TGTGCCAGCTCACCAATAGCGGGAGGTAGCACAGATACGCAGTATTTT.

This clonotype has a count of ten or more. The chain links TRBV20-1 to TRBJ2-3, with D unresolved. Trimming removed 5 bases from V and 0 bases from J, with 9 bases in between. The CDR3 spans 13 residues. CDR1 is DFQATT and CDR2 is SNEGSKA in the germline V gene (reference sequence). The CDR3 loop is CSAPSGSTDTQYF. The CDR3 DNA sequence: TGCAGTGCTCCCTCGGGTAGCACAGATACGCAGTATTTT.

This clonotype showed up many times. The genes are TRBV18 and TRBJ1-1; D ambiguous. The CDR3 has 13 residues. Trimming stripped 6 bases from V and 7 bases from J, with 15 bases between. Germline V gene lookup returns CDR1 KGHSH and CDR2 LQKENI. The CDR3 loop reads CASSSPGSHEAFF. CDR3 DNA sequence: TGTGCCAGCTCTTCCCCGGGGAGCCATGAAGCTTTCTTT.

This clonotype was counted a few times. The chain carries TRBV27 and TRBJ2-1; D is possibly TRBD1 or TRBD2 (5 bases each). Germline lookup yields CDR1 MNHEY and CDR2 SMNVEV (reference sequence). The CDR3 runs 13 residues. With 2 bases removed from V and 8 bases from J, the gap between germline ends came to 10 bases. The CDR3 bases are TGTGCCAGCAGTTTAGAACGGGGCTATGAGCAGTTCTTC. Protein product: CASSLERGYEQFF.

This clonotype was seen more than once but under ten times. The chain couples TRBV24-1 to TRBJ1-1, with D tentatively TRBD1 (5 bases). The germline gives CDR1 KGHDR, CDR2 SFDVKD. The CDR3 runs 13 residues. V was shortened by 4 bases and J by 4 bases, with 9 bases between the two germline ends. CDR3 DNA sequence: TGTGCCACCAGTGACGGTGGGGGCACTGAAGCTTTCTTT. It specifies CATSDGGGTEAFF.

The table lists this clonotype with a few counts. The chain combines TRBV6-1 with TRBJ2-5, with TRBD1 identical over 9 bases. V shed 1 base, J shed 4 bases, and the junction held 10 bases outside the gene matches. The CDR3 covers 17 residues. Germline-derived CDR1 and CDR2 are MNHNS and SASEGT. The CDR3 reads CASSEVKGTGLGETQYF. In nucleotides, the CDR3 is TGTGCCAGCAGTGAAGTCAAGGGGACAGGGTTAGGAGAGACCCAGTACTTC.

This sequence joins TRBV5-1 and TRBJ2-5; TRBD2 might be the D (6 bases). Looked up from germline, CDR1 is SGHRS and CDR2 is YFSETQ. This CDR3 has 15 residues. V was trimmed by 0 bases and J by 5 bases, leaving 14 bases between them. CDR3 protein: CASSLVPGEAETQYF. Written as DNA, the CDR3 is TGCGCCAGCAGCTTGGTACCGGGAGAGGCGGAGACCCAGTACTTC.

This clonotype was recorded many times. This rearrangement joins TRBV13 to TRBJ2-1; a possible D gene is TRBD2 (5 bases). The V end was cut by 4 bases, the J end by 8 bases, with 15 bases between. Germline lookup yields CDR1 PRHDT and CDR2 FYEKMQ (reference sequence). This CDR3 region has 14 residues. The CDR3, as DNA: TGTGCCAGCAGCTCCAGGACTGCCCGCGATGAGCAGTTCTTC. Amino acid sequence: CASSSRTARDEQFF.

This clonotype was seen many times. The gene calls are TRBV7-9 and TRBJ2-7, with 10 positions matching TRBD2. The V gene end was trimmed by 4 bases and the J gene end by 2 bases; junction bases not matched to a gene: 5. This CDR3 is 15 amino acids long. CDR1 and CDR2 from the germline V gene are SEHNR and FQNEAQ (reference sequence). CDR3 in DNA: TGTGCCAGCAGCTCCATAGCGGGGGGCGCCTACGAGCAGTACTTC. Its translation: CASSSIAGGAYEQYF. Filled out from reference TRBV7-9 and TRBJ2-7, the complete variable domain reads DTGVSQNPRHKITKRGQNVTFRCDPISEHNRLYWYRQTLGQGPEFLTYFQNEAQLEKSRLLSDRFSAERPKGSFSTLEIQRTEQGDSAMYLCASSSIAGGAYEQYFGPGTRLTVT.

This chain links TRBV12-3 or TRBV12-4 with TRBJ2-7; no clear D gene. The CDR3 is made up of 12 amino acids. Trimming cost V 3 bases and J 8 bases, with 11 bases left between them. CDR3 sequence (DNA): TGTGCCAGCAGTTTTGGTCTAGATAAGCAGTACTTC. Translation gives CASSFGLDKQYF.

This clonotype was detected many times. The chain uses TRBV28 and TRBJ2-1; D is unresolved. This CDR3 is 15 amino acids long. Trimming removed 3 bases at V and 1 base at J, with 10 bases between. Germline loops: CDR1 MDHEN, CDR2 SYDVKM. Here the CDR3 DNA reads TGTGCCAGCAGTTTGAGGCTAGGGTCCTACAATGAGCAGTTCTTC. This codes for CASSLRLGSYNEQFF.

V is TRBV5-6 and J is TRBJ2-3; TRBD2 agrees at 14 bases. Germline CDR1 is SGHDT and CDR2 is YYEEEE. The trim removed 2 bases at V and 2 bases at J, leaving 7 bases unmatched. CDR3 length: 18 amino acids. CDR3 bases: TGTGCCAGCAGCTTCGGGACTAGCGGGGGCGCGATCACAGATACGCAGTATTTT. It yields the protein CASSFGTSGGAITDTQYF.